Listed here are 10 T cell receptor beta chains from one sample, sequenced in a study of cytomegalovirus exposure and HLA in healthy donors. Primers: 60 Vbeta forward and 13 Jbeta reverse. The data were produced by immunoSEQ multiplex PCR, yet TCRdb's version contains in-frame clones alone and is incomplete. The profile covers 120,000 or so clones, with around 82% appearing a single time and roughly a tenth taken by the ten largest. The source material was PBMCs. These receptors were taken from a man under 40 in good health and CMV-seropositive.

This chain uses TRBV4-3 with TRBJ2-7, with no clear D. From germline, CDR1 is LGHNA and CDR2 YSLEER. V was shortened by 1 base and J by 3 bases, with 10 bases between the two germline ends. The CDR3 has 14 amino acids. CDR3 residues: CASSQGLDLYEQYF. Written as DNA, the CDR3 is TGCGCCAGCAGCCAAGGGCTAGATCTCTACGAGCAGTACTTC.

This clone turned up a few times. The rearrangement joins TRBV2 to TRBJ1-4, with 7 positions matching TRBD1. V gave up 8 bases and J gave up 4 bases; unmatched junction bases: 7. The CDR3 has 14 amino acids. The germline V gene has CDR1 SNHLY and CDR2 FYNNEI. CDR3 loop: CASERGRFNEKLFF. In DNA, the CDR3 is TGTGCCAGCGAGAGGGGGCGATTTAATGAAAAACTGTTTTTT.

The CDR3 is CASSKTRDYNIQETQYF. CDR3 bases: TGTGCCAGCAGCAAGACCCGGGACTACAATATCCAAGAGACCCAGTACTTC. The chain joins TRBV27 to TRBJ2-5; 7 bases map to TRBD2. The CDR3 has 17 amino acids. The trim removed 6 bases at V and 1 base at J, leaving 14 bases unmatched. Germline loops: CDR1 MNHEY, CDR2 SMNVEV (reference sequence).

The chain uses TRBV10-3 and TRBJ2-5; D is uncertain. The CDR3 extends over 12 amino acids. Trimming took 9 bases from V and 1 from J, leaving 9 bases between them. Germline CDR1 ENHRY, CDR2 SYGVKD. The CDR3 sequence is CAISASQETQYF. CDR3 nucleotide sequence: TGTGCCATATCTGCGAGCCAAGAGACCCAGTACTTC.

The gene calls are TRBV6-5 and TRBJ1-4, with 7 bases identical to TRBD1. The germline V gene has CDR1 MNHEY and CDR2 SVGAGI. Trimming cost V 6 bases and J 8 bases; bases outside gene matches: 9. The CDR3 has 14 amino acids. The CDR3 DNA follows: TGTGCCAGCAGATGGGCAGGGGGTGGAGAAAAACTGTTTTTT. Translated, it gives CASRWAGGGEKLFF.

The CDR3 DNA is TGTGCCAGCAGCTTAGCCCCAAACACTGAAGCTTTCTTT. This gives the protein CASSLAPNTEAFF. The J gene is TRBJ1-1, the V gene TRBV7-2, with no clear D. Trimming took 0 bases from V and 2 from J, leaving 4 bases between them. The CDR3 covers 13 residues. Per the germline V gene, CDR1 is SGHTA and CDR2 is FQGNSA. Drawing the rest from reference TRBV7-2 and TRBJ1-1, the complete variable domain is GAGVSQSPSNKVTEKGKDVELRCDPISGHTALYWYRQSLGQGLEFLIYFQGNSAPDKSGLPSDRFSAERTGGSVSTLTIQRTQQEDSAVYLCASSLAPNTEAFFGQGTRLTVV.

This chain joins TRBV6-5 and TRBJ2-5; D perhaps matches TRBD2 (6 bases). The CDR3 covers 15 residues. CDR1 is MNHEY and CDR2 is SVGAGI in the germline V gene. Trimming stripped 6 bases from V and 6 bases from J, with 20 bases between. The CDR3 sequence: CASSLDSGGSKTQYF. The DNA of the CDR3 is TGTGCCAGCAGCTTAGATAGCGGTGGGTCAAAGACCCAGTACTTC.

The chain recombines TRBV7-6 with TRBJ2-2, with D possibly being TRBD2 (5 bases). V lost 4 bases and J lost 6, with 9 bases in between. CDR1 SGHVS and CDR2 FNYEAQ come from the germline V gene. This CDR3 has 13 amino acids. DNA of the CDR3: TGTGCCAGCAGCTCCCTAGCCGCCGGGGAGCTGTTTTTT. Its protein is CASSSLAAGELFF.

The chain is built from TRBV9 and TRBJ2-3; no definite D call. The CDR3 covers 13 residues. The V end was cut by 3 bases, the J end by 4 bases, with 9 bases between. Germline-derived CDR1 and CDR2 are SGDLS and YYNGEE. The CDR3 reads CASSGGPADTQYF. The CDR3 DNA reads TGTGCCAGCAGCGGAGGTCCTGCAGATACGCAGTATTTT. Full variable domain (rest looked up from reference TRBV9 and TRBJ2-3): DSGVTQTPKHLITATGQRVTLRCSPRSGDLSVYWYQQSLDQGLQFLIQYYNGEERAKGNILERFSAQQFPDLHSELNLSSLELGDSALYFCASSGGPADTQYFGPGTRLTVL.

The chain recombines TRBV6-6 with TRBJ2-1, with 12 bases identical to TRBD2. The V segment lost 5 bases and the J segment 6 bases; nucleotides outside the gene matches: 5. CDR3 length: 15 amino acids. CDR1 is MNHNY, CDR2 SVGAGI, per germline (reference sequence). CDR3 protein: CASSTRGLAGNEQFF. CDR3 DNA sequence: TGTGCCAGCAGTACCCGGGGACTAGCGGGCAATGAGCAGTTCTTC.